The next 19 T cell receptor beta chains were all read from a single sample in a study of identical twins. TCRdb re-called the 5' RACE reads through MiXCR, storing one row per CDR3 protein. The sample holds about 790,000 distinct CDR3 sequences, about 20% seen once. The data were also submitted as part of a second study, on T cells expressing NK-cell markers.

Material: PBMCs. These receptors were obtained from a woman aged 18-29 years in good health.

V gene TRBV10-3 combines with J gene TRBJ2-1; D possibly matches TRBD1 or TRBD2 (6 bases each). The CDR3 length is 14 residues. CDR1 ENHRY and CDR2 SYGVKD come from the germline V gene. V lost 4 bases and J lost 6, with 13 bases in between. The CDR3 bases are TGTGCCATCAGTGCGGGGGCTAAGTCCAATGAGCAGTTCTTC. The encoded protein is CAISAGAKSNEQFF.

The chain uses TRBV5-1 and TRBJ2-3, with a tentative D call TRBD1 (7 bases). The CDR3 totals 13 residues. V was clipped by 4 bases and J by 4 bases, with 10 bases between them. Looked up from germline, CDR1 is SGHRS and CDR2 is YFSETQ. The CDR3 sequence is CASSGGTADTQYF. In DNA form, the CDR3 reads TGCGCCAGCAGCGGAGGGACAGCAGATACGCAGTATTTT. The complete variable domain, with remaining parts taken from reference TRBV5-1 and TRBJ2-3, reads KAGVTQTPRYLIKTRGQQVTLSCSPISGHRSVSWYQQTPGQGLQFLFEYFSETQRNKGNFPGRFSGRQFSNSRSEMNVSTLELGDSALYLCASSGGTADTQYFGPGTRLTVL.

The CDR3 sequence: CSARAPSGSSYEQYF. CDR3 sequence (DNA): TGCAGTGCTAGAGCCCCTAGCGGAAGCTCCTACGAGCAGTACTTC. V usage is TRBV20-1 and J usage is TRBJ2-7; 7 positions agree with TRBD2. J gave up 0 bases and V 1 base, and 6 bases lay outside the gene matches. The CDR3 extends over 15 amino acids. Germline V gives CDR1 DFQATT, CDR2 SNEGSKA (reference sequence).

At least ten counts were recorded for this clonotype. The rearrangement uses TRBV20-1 and TRBJ2-3, with 8 positions matching TRBD1. Germline CDR1 DFQATT, CDR2 SNEGSKA (reference sequence). Germline trimming cut 2 bases from V and 5 bases from J; bases unmatched to any gene: 6. This CDR3 comprises 14 residues. The CDR3 reads CSARQGALQDTQYF. The CDR3 DNA is TGCAGTGCTAGACAGGGGGCGCTTCAAGATACGCAGTATTTT.

The chain is built from TRBV20-1 and TRBJ1-2; D not resolved. The germline CDR1 and CDR2 sequences are DFQATT and SNEGSKA (reference sequence). The CDR3 runs 11 residues. V lost 7 bases and J 2 bases, leaving 8 bases between the germline ends. This CDR3 is CSGIGNYGYTF. The CDR3 DNA follows: TGCAGTGGGATCGGAAACTATGGCTACACCTTC.

This clonotype was seen a handful of times. V usage is TRBV20-1 and J usage is TRBJ2-1; D is possibly TRBD1 (6 bases). CDR3 length equals 13 residues. Germline V gene data show CDR1 as DFQATT and CDR2 as SNEGSKA (reference sequence). V was pared by 1 base and J by 9 bases, with 13 bases between. In DNA form, the CDR3 reads TGCAGTGCTAGAGCCACAGGGACGGGTGAGCAGTTCTTC. This translates into CSARATGTGEQFF.

The chain employs TRBV14 and TRBJ2-5; 7 bases map to TRBD1. CDR1 and CDR2 (germline): SGHDN, FVKESK. Unmatched junction bases numbered 6, after V lost 0 bases and J lost 5 bases. The CDR3 length is 15 residues. DNA for the CDR3: TGTGCCAGCAGCCAAGACGACAGGGCATGGGAGACCCAGTACTTC. Amino acid sequence: CASSQDDRAWETQYF.

V usage is TRBV27 and J usage is TRBJ2-7; 7 bases fit TRBD1. Looked up from germline, CDR1 is MNHEY and CDR2 is SMNVEV (reference sequence). Trimming took 5 bases from V and 0 from J; bases not matched to a gene: 7. The CDR3 is 15 amino acids. CDR3 residues: CASSGQAFSSYEQYF. The CDR3 DNA sequence: TGTGCCAGCAGTGGACAGGCGTTTAGCTCCTACGAGCAGTACTTC.

The chain links TRBV9 to TRBJ2-1; TRBD2 aligns across 8 bases. This CDR3 is 15 amino acids long. CDR1 is SGDLS and CDR2 is YYNGEE in the germline V gene. After removal of 7 bases from V and 6 bases from J, the junction contained 12 bases not matched to a gene. The CDR3 DNA reads TGTGCCAGCCAGAAGATAGCGGGGCAAAGCAATGAGCAGTTCTTC. Protein sequence: CASQKIAGQSNEQFF.

This clonotype turned up a few times. The chain recombines TRBV20-1 with TRBJ2-7, with a tentative D call TRBD2 (6 bases). Per the germline V gene, CDR1 is DFQATT and CDR2 is SNEGSKA (reference sequence). CDR3 length: 15 amino acids. V lost 5 bases and J lost 3, with 20 bases in between. The CDR3 is CSAAEGAGAYYEQYF. The DNA of the CDR3 is TGCAGTGCTGCCGAAGGAGCGGGTGCGTACTACGAGCAGTACTTC.

The gene calls are TRBV20-1 and TRBJ2-3; D unresolved. V lost 2 bases and J lost 2, with 11 bases in between. This CDR3 contains 14 residues. The germline V gene has CDR1 DFQATT and CDR2 SNEGSKA (reference sequence). The CDR3 sequence: CSARSVQSTDTQYF. CDR3 in DNA: TGCAGTGCTAGATCTGTGCAGTCCACAGATACGCAGTATTTT.

The CDR3 bases are TGTGCCAGCAGCTTTGGTGGACAAAGCTCCTACGAGCAGTACTTC. Translated, it gives CASSFGGQSSYEQYF. This sequence joins TRBV11-2 and TRBJ2-7; tentatively, D is TRBD1 (5 bases). The CDR3 is 15 amino acids. Germline assignment: CDR1 SGHAT and CDR2 FQNNGV. Trimming pared 3 bases from V and 0 bases from J, leaving 12 bases between.

The chain recombines TRBV7-6 with TRBJ2-3, with D unresolved. The V end was cut by 6 bases, the J end by 6 bases, with 7 bases between. CDR1 SGHVS and CDR2 FNYEAQ come from the germline V gene. The CDR3 extends over 11 amino acids. CDR3 sequence reads: CASRDGDTQYF. CDR3 DNA: TGTGCCAGCAGGGATGGGGATACGCAGTATTTT.

In this sample, this clonotype turned up a few times. The chain carries TRBV10-3 and TRBJ2-7, with D possibly called TRBD1 or TRBD2 (5 bases each). Germline-derived CDR1 and CDR2 are ENHRY and SYGVKD. The V and J ends lost 8 bases and 1 base respectively, with 9 bases between them. The CDR3 contains 12 residues. The DNA for the CDR3 is TGTGCCATCCGGGACGCTTCCTACGAGCAGTACTTC. Protein sequence: CAIRDASYEQYF.

The rearrangement links TRBV5-1 to TRBJ2-1; 7 bases align to TRBD2. CDR3 length: 14 residues. Per the germline V gene, CDR1 is SGHRS and CDR2 is YFSETQ. J was trimmed by 8 bases and V by 2 bases; bases with no gene match: 7. CDR3 protein: CASSFLGGSDEQFF. CDR3 DNA: TGCGCCAGCAGCTTCCTCGGCGGGAGCGATGAGCAGTTCTTC.

The chain uses TRBV9 and TRBJ1-5; D unclear. Trimming shortened V by 2 bases and J by 4 bases, and 13 bases separated the two germline ends. CDR3 length: 15 amino acids. The germline V gene encodes CDR1 SGDLS and CDR2 YYNGEE. The CDR3 loop is CASSVGGDSNQPQHF. In DNA form, the CDR3 reads TGTGCCAGCAGCGTCGGAGGAGACTCTAATCAGCCCCAGCATTTT.

The sample holds a few counts of this clonotype. The chain links TRBV7-2 to TRBJ2-1, with D possibly being TRBD2 (5 bases). The germline V and J ends were trimmed by 5 bases and 10 bases, with 18 bases remaining between them. The CDR3 sequence is 14 residues long. The V gene's germline CDR1 is SGHTA and CDR2 FQGNSA. CDR3 nucleotides: TGTGCCAGCAGCGGGCGGGCTCAGCGGAGGGAGCAGTTCTTC. This gives the protein CASSGRAQRREQFF.

The V and J genes are TRBV29-1 and TRBJ2-2; the match to TRBD1 covers 7 bases. Germline V gene lookup returns CDR1 SQVTM and CDR2 ANQGSEA. Trimming at V came to 5 bases and at J to 5 bases, leaving 5 bases not matched to a gene. The CDR3 covers 13 residues. CDR3 sequence reads: CSVRGGWTGELFF. The CDR3 region has the DNA TGCAGCGTTCGAGGGGGCTGGACCGGGGAGCTGTTTTTT.

CDR3 sequence (DNA): TGCAGTGCTAGGCCAGATACGCAGTATTTT. Translation: CSARPDTQYF. The chain carries TRBV20-1 and TRBJ2-3; D not certain. The germline V gene encodes CDR1 DFQATT and CDR2 SNEGSKA (reference sequence). Trimming stripped 3 bases from V and 4 bases from J, with 2 bases between. CDR3 length: 10 amino acids.